The following is a T cell receptor (beta chain) sequence with its context. The antigen remains undetermined. This entry is derived from a study of cytomegalovirus exposure and HLA in healthy donors. Regarding the study as a whole: Sequences of the TCR beta chain were said to predict the HLA-A and HLA-B alleles of most subjects accurately.

There are 14 residues in the CDR3. Trimming cost V 3 bases and J 3 bases, with 8 bases left between them. Germline CDR1 and CDR2: SGHAT and FQNNGV. 60 Vbeta and 13 Jbeta primers were used in PCR. Sequencing used immunoSEQ multiplex PCR; TCRdb keeps in-frame clones, though not all of them. The data hold some 140,000 clones, with over 70% observed a single time. The sequence came from a man aged 18-30 years in good health and CMV-seronegative. The specimen was PBMCs. The chain carries TRBV11-2 and TRBJ2-2; D may be TRBD1 (5 bases). CDR3 protein: CASSLGQDTGELFF. The DNA of the CDR3 is TGTGCCAGCAGCTTGGGGCAGGACACCGGGGAGCTGTTTTTT.